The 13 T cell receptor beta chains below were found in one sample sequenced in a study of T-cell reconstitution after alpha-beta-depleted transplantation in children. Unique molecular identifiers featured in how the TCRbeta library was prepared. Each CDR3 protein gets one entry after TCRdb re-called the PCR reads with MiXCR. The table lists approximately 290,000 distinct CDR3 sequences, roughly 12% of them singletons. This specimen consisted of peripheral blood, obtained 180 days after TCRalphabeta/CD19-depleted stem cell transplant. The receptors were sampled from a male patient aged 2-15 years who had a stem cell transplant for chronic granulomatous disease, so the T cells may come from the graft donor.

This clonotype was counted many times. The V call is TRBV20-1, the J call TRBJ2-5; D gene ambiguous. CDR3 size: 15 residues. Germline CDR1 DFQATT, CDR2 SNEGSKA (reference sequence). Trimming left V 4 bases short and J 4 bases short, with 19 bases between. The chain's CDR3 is CSAIPSELGIETQYF. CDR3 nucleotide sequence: TGCAGTGCTATCCCCTCTGAGTTAGGGATAGAGACCCAGTACTTC.

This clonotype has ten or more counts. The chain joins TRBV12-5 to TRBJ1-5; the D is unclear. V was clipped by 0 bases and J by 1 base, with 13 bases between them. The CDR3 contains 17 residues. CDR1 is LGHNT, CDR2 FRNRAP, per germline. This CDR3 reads CASGLVLGWWSNQPQHF. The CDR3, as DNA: TGTGCTAGTGGTTTGGTACTTGGCTGGTGGAGCAATCAGCCCCAGCATTTT.

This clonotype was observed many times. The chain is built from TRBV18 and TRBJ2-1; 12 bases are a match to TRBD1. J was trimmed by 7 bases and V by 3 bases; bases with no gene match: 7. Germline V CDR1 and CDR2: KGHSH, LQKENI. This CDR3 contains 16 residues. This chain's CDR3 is CASSPTGTGGANEQFF. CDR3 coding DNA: TGTGCCAGCTCACCTACCGGGACAGGGGGCGCAAATGAGCAGTTCTTC.

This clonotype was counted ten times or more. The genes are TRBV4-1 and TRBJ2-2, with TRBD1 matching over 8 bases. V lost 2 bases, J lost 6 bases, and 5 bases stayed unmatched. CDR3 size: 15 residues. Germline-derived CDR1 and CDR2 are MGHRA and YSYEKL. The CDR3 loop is CASSQQTGVAGELFF. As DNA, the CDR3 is TGCGCCAGCAGCCAACAGACAGGGGTCGCCGGGGAGCTGTTTTTT.

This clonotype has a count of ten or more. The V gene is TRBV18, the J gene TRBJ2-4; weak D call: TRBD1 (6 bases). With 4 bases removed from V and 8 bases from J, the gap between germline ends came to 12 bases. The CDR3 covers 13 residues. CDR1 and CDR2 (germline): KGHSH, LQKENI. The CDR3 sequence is CASSRGHVDIQYF. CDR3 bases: TGTGCCAGCTCACGGGGGCACGTAGACATTCAGTACTTC.

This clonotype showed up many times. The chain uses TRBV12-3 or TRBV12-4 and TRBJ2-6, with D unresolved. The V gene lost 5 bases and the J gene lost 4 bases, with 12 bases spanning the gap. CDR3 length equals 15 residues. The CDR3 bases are TGTGCCAGCAGTCCCCCTATTAAGGGGGCCAACGTCCTGACTTTC. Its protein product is CASSPPIKGANVLTF.

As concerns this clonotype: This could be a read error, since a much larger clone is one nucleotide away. The DNA for the CDR3 is TGTGCCTGTAGTATTAGGGGGACCCTCGACTACGAGCAGTACTTC. Translating it yields CACSIRGTLDYEQYF. This sequence joins TRBV19 and TRBJ2-7; D possibly corresponds to TRBD1 (6 bases). CDR1 LNHDA and CDR2 SQIVND come from the germline V gene (reference sequence). This CDR3 contains 15 residues.

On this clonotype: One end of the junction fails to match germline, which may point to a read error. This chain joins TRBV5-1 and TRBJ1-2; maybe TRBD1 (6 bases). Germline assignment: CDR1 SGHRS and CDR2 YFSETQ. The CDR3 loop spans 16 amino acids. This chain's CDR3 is CASSLRGGRINNGYPF. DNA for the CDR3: TGCGCCAGCAGCTTAAGGGGGGGCAGGATTAATAATGGCTACCCCTTC.

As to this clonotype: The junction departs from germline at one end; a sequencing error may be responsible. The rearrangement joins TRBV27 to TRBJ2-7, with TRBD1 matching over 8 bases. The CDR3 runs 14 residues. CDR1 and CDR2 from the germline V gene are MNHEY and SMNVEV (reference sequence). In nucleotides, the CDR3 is TGTGCCAGCAGTAGAGACAGGGGTAGCTACGAGCTGTACTTC. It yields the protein CASSRDRGSYELYF.

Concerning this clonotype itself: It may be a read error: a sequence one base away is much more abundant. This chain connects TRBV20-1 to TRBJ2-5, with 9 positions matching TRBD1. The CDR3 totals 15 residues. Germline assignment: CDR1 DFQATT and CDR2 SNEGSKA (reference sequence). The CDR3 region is CCAYPGTGFEETQYF. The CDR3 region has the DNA TGCTGTGCTTACCCCGGGACAGGGTTTGAAGAGACCCAGTACTTC.

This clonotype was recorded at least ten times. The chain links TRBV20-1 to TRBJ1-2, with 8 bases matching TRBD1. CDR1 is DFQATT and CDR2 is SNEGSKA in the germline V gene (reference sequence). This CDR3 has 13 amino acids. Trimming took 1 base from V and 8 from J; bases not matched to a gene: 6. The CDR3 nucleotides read TGCAGTGCTAGAGGAGGACAGGGTCGGGGCTACACCTTC. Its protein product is CSARGGQGRGYTF.

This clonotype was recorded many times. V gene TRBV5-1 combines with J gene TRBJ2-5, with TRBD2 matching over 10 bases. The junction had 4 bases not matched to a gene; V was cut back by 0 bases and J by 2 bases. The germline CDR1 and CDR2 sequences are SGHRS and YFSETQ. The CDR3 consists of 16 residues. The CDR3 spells CASSLGPSGGQETQYF. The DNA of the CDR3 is TGCGCCAGCAGCTTGGGCCCTAGCGGGGGTCAAGAGACCCAGTACTTC.

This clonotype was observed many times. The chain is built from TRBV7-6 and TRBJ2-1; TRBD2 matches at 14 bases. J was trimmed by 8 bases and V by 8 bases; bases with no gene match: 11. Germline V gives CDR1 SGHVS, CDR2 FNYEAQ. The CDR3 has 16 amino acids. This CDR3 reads CASGRLAGGPFYEQFF. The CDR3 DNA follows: TGTGCCAGCGGCCGACTAGCGGGGGGGCCGTTCTATGAGCAGTTCTTC.